A single sample is the source of the 9 T cell receptor beta chains below, sequenced in a study of beta chain features in type 1 diabetes. Of the isolated RNA, all was reverse transcribed, and so the sequenced material was expressed TCRB transcripts. Sequenced by immunoSEQ multiplex PCR; TCRdb stores in-frame clones only, minus some. The data contain 900,000 or so clones, 17% of them singletons. Input material: naive CD4+ T cells from blood. The receptor source for this set is a woman between 18 and 29 years old in good health.

The table lists this clone with a few counts. This chain uses TRBV5-1 with TRBJ2-1; 7 nucleotides line up with TRBD1. With 3 bases clipped from V and 4 bases from J, the junction kept 4 bases outside the gene matches. The CDR3 has 14 residues. Germline CDR1 and CDR2: SGHRS and YFSETQ. CDR3 sequence reads: CASSSGQQYNEQFF. The CDR3, as DNA: TGCGCCAGCAGCTCGGGACAGCAGTACAATGAGCAGTTCTTC.

The chain uses TRBV5-1 and TRBJ1-4; D is unresolved. CDR1 and CDR2 (germline): SGHRS, YFSETQ. With 4 bases removed from V and 2 bases from J, the gap between germline ends came to 6 bases. The CDR3 runs to 13 residues. This chain's CDR3 is CASSGQTNEKLFF. The CDR3 nucleotides read TGCGCCAGCAGCGGGCAGACTAATGAAAAACTGTTTTTT.

The chain links TRBV4-2 to TRBJ2-7; 10 nucleotides line up with TRBD2. Germline CDR1 reads LGHNA; CDR2 reads YNFKEQ. The CDR3 runs 17 residues. The J segment lost 2 bases and the V segment lost 1 base, leaving 8 bases of the junction unmatched. CDR3 sequence reads: CASSQVSTSGNTYEQYF. The DNA of the CDR3 is TGTGCCAGCAGCCAAGTTAGTACTAGCGGGAATACCTACGAGCAGTACTTC.

The V and J genes are TRBV28 and TRBJ1-2; D is perhaps TRBD1 (6 bases). The CDR3 has 16 amino acids. The V end lost 3 bases, the J end lost 3 bases, and 17 bases lay between the germline ends. The germline gives CDR1 MDHEN, CDR2 SYDVKM. CDR3 nucleotide sequence: TGTGCCAGCAGTTTGGCCACAGGGCTTTCATACTATGGCTACACCTTC. This sequence encodes CASSLATGLSYYGYTF.

V gene TRBV2 combines with J gene TRBJ1-2; tentatively, D is TRBD1 (5 bases). Trimming shortened V by 7 bases and J by 3 bases, and 15 bases separated the two germline ends. The CDR3 has 14 amino acids. Looked up from germline, CDR1 is SNHLY and CDR2 is FYNNEI. CDR3 sequence (DNA): TGTGCCAGCACCGATACAGGAAGGTACTATGGCTACACCTTC. Amino acid sequence: CASTDTGRYYGYTF.

This clone was found a few times. The genes are TRBV6-1 and TRBJ1-1; no clear D. V was pared by 8 bases and J by 8 bases, with 12 bases between. The germline V gene has CDR1 MNHNS and CDR2 SASEGT. The CDR3 length is 11 residues. CDR3 nucleotides: TGTGCCAGCGCGTCCGAAGGGGAAGCTTTCTTT. Translation: CASASEGEAFF.

The rearrangement links TRBV7-8 to TRBJ1-3; perhaps TRBD1 as D (5 bases). The V and J ends lost 4 bases and 2 bases respectively, with 9 bases between them. The CDR3 length is 14 residues. CDR1 and CDR2 (germline): SGHVS, FQNEAQ. CDR3 in DNA: TGTGCCAGCAGCTGGACACTGCCTGGAAACACCATATATTTT. Translated: CASSWTLPGNTIYF.

This clone was recorded a few times. This sequence joins TRBV9 and TRBJ2-5; 8 bases are a match to TRBD2. Trimming took 3 bases from V and 4 from J; bases not matched to a gene: 11. CDR3 length equals 16 residues. Germline V gives CDR1 SGDLS, CDR2 YYNGEE. CDR3 nucleotide sequence: TGTGCCAGCAGCGAAGGCGGCGGGAGGATCATAGAGACCCAGTACTTC. This sequence encodes CASSEGGGRIIETQYF.

This clone was recorded a few times. The chain links TRBV2 to TRBJ2-5; D remains unclear. This CDR3 is built from 14 residues. Deletions cut 6 bases from V and 1 base from J, with 12 bases between. Germline V gene data show CDR1 as SNHLY and CDR2 as FYNNEI. CDR3 sequence: CASRLQLLQETQYF. The CDR3 DNA follows: TGTGCCAGCAGGTTGCAGCTCCTCCAAGAGACCCAGTACTTC.